This TCR beta chain was obtained from a study of blood T cell repertoires in COVID-19. On the study more broadly: Donors in the United States, Italy and Spain gave samples during acute or convalescent COVID-19. PBMCs, B-cell-depleted T cells, or T cells were the source of the cDNA or gDNA that made up the material.

Original processing notes: Amplification with reference gene primers provided the estimates of nucleated cell counts. Clones were read by immunoSEQ multiplex PCR, and TCRdb kept only the in-frame ones, dropping some. That table furnishes V, J and clone size, whereas the DNA furnished D and trimming. The table shows some 190,000 clones, with around 85% occurring only once. Sequenced: peripheral blood. This sequence originates from a woman between 45 and 65 years old with acute or convalescent COVID-19.

The CDR3 DNA sequence: TGTGCCAGCAGTTCCCAGGCCCTCTCTGGAAACACCATATATTTT. Encoded protein: CASSSQALSGNTIYF. The J gene is TRBJ1-3, the V gene TRBV2; D not resolved. Trimming shortened V by 5 bases and J by 0 bases, and 11 bases separated the two germline ends. Germline assignment: CDR1 SNHLY and CDR2 FYNNEI. This CDR3 comprises 15 residues.